Below are 22 T cell receptor beta chains sequenced from a single sample in a study of shared clonotypes between healthy human individuals. Some clones are missing from TCRdb's copy, which holds only in-frame ones; the method was immunoSEQ multiplex PCR. The table has approximately 530,000 clones, about 96% seen once. What was sequenced was naive CD4+ T cells sorted from blood. Subset of the sample: CD45RA+ positively selected. The source is a woman aged 30 to 39 in good health.

V and J are TRBV6-5 and TRBJ2-7; D possibly corresponds to TRBD2 (6 bases). The germline gives CDR1 MNHEY, CDR2 SVGAGI. V lost 0 bases, J lost 3 bases, and 12 bases lay in between. The CDR3 sequence is 15 residues long. The CDR3 reads CASSYSAGSHYEQYF. The CDR3 coding sequence is TGTGCCAGCAGTTACTCGGCGGGATCGCACTACGAGCAGTACTTC.

The chain joins TRBV28 to TRBJ2-5; D call uncertain. The DNA end lines up better with TRBJ2-7; the J call may be wrong. The CDR3 is made up of 10 amino acids. Per germline, CDR1 MDHEN and CDR2 SYDVKM. As DNA, the CDR3 is TGTGCCACCCGGCACTACGAGCAGTACTTC. Translation gives CATRHYEQYF.

The rearrangement uses TRBV29-1 and TRBJ2-5; 12 positions agree with TRBD2. V was pared by 1 base and J by 4 bases, with 7 bases of the junction left unmatched. Germline lookup yields CDR1 SQVTM and CDR2 ANQGSEA. The CDR3 sequence is 16 residues long. The CDR3 reads CSVEVRLAGASETQYF. CDR3 in DNA: TGCAGCGTTGAAGTGCGACTAGCGGGAGCCTCAGAGACCCAGTACTTC. The entire variable domain, with the rest obtained from reference TRBV29-1 and TRBJ2-5, is as follows: SAVISQKPSRDICQRGTSLTIQCQVDSQVTMMFWYRQQPGQSLTLIATANQGSEATYESGFVIDKFPISRPNLTFSTLTVSNMSPEDSSIYLCSVEVRLAGASETQYFGPGTRLLVL.

The chain's CDR3 is CASSSGTGRTQYF. The CDR3 DNA sequence: TGTGCCAGCAGTTCGGGCACCGGCCGGACCCAGTACTTC. The rearrangement joins TRBV28 to TRBJ2-5; D gene uncertain. Germline assignment: CDR1 MDHEN and CDR2 SYDVKM. Trimming cost V 4 bases and J 7 bases, with 13 bases left between them. The CDR3 extends over 13 amino acids. Drawing the rest from reference TRBV28 and TRBJ2-5, the complete variable domain is DVKVTQSSRYLVKRTGEKVFLECVQDMDHENMFWYRQDPGLGLRLIYFSYDVKMKEKGDIPEGYSVSREKKERFSLILESASTNQTSMYLCASSSGTGRTQYFGPGTRLLVL.

This clone has only one observation. This chain joins TRBV5-1 and TRBJ1-1; 9 bases align to TRBD1. V dropped 3 bases and J dropped 0; count of bases not matched to a gene: 3. Looked up from germline, CDR1 is SGHRS and CDR2 is YFSETQ. The CDR3 loop spans 15 amino acids. For the CDR3, the DNA is TGCGCCAGCAGCTCCGGGACAGGGATGAACACTGAAGCTTTCTTT. It yields the protein CASSSGTGMNTEAFF.

The chain has TRBV19 and TRBJ1-2; D not resolved. Trimming removed 5 bases from V and 4 bases from J, with 17 bases in between. In germline, CDR1 is LNHDA, CDR2 SQIVND (reference sequence). CDR3 length: 15 residues. The CDR3 DNA reads TGTGCCAGTAGTCCCGGGATCAACGAAGTCTATGGCTACACCTTC. This sequence encodes CASSPGINEVYGYTF. The whole variable domain, filled in from reference TRBV19 and TRBJ1-2, reads DGGITQSPKYLFRKEGQNVTLSCEQNLNHDAMYWYRQDPGQGLRLIYYSQIVNDFQKGDIAEGYSVSREKKESFPLTVTSAQKNPTAFYLCASSPGINEVYGYTFGSGTRLTVV.

This clone has only one observation. The J gene is TRBJ2-1, the V gene TRBV2; D may be TRBD1 or TRBD2 (5 bases each). The CDR3 covers 15 residues. Trimming left V 7 bases short and J 5 bases short, with 18 bases between. Germline values: CDR1 SNHLY, CDR2 FYNNEI. The chain's CDR3 is CASTTMSGGNNEQFF. The CDR3 DNA sequence: TGTGCCAGCACGACTATGAGTGGGGGTAACAATGAGCAGTTCTTC.

This chain connects TRBV5-1 to TRBJ2-3; 16 bases agree with TRBD2. The germline CDR1 and CDR2 sequences are SGHRS and YFSETQ. This CDR3 spans 20 amino acids. With V trimmed by 4 bases and J by 0 bases, 11 bases remained unmatched. The CDR3 nucleotides are TGCGCCAGCAGCACCTCGGGACTAGCGGGAGGGCGGGGTAGCACAGATACGCAGTATTTT. Amino acids: CASSTSGLAGGRGSTDTQYF.

The chain recombines TRBV6-1 with TRBJ2-7; 11 bases fit TRBD2. The CDR3 is 15 residues long. The V and J ends lost 4 bases and 4 bases, in that order; junction bases with no gene match: 6. Germline V gene sequence: CDR1 MNHNS, CDR2 SASEGT. The CDR3 DNA sequence: TGTGCCAGCAGTGCCGGCGGGACTAGCGGATACGAGCAGTACTTC. It is translated as CASSAGGTSGYEQYF.

As to this clone: The same CDR3 arises from other DNA sequences in this sample as well. The chain couples TRBV30 to TRBJ1-5; the match to TRBD1 covers 7 bases. The CDR3 contains 14 residues. Per germline, CDR1 GTSNPN and CDR2 SVGIG (reference sequence). The V gene end was trimmed by 3 bases and the J gene end by 2 bases; junction bases not matched to a gene: 4. The DNA for the CDR3 is TGTGCCTGGAGCAGACAGGGTGGCAATCAGCCCCAGCATTTT. It specifies CAWSRQGGNQPQHF.

This sequence joins TRBV28 and TRBJ2-1; weak D call: TRBD2 (5 bases). From germline, CDR1 is MDHEN and CDR2 SYDVKM. V was shortened by 2 bases and J by 9 bases, with 5 bases between the two germline ends. The CDR3 totals 11 residues. The chain's CDR3 is CASSLRGEQFF. CDR3 coding DNA: TGTGCCAGCAGTTTACGGGGTGAGCAGTTCTTC.

This clone was seen just once. The chain combines TRBV27 with TRBJ1-5; possibly TRBD1 for D (6 bases). The CDR3 extends over 16 amino acids. The V end lost 5 bases, the J end lost 4 bases, and 18 bases lay between the germline ends. In germline, CDR1 is MNHEY, CDR2 SMNVEV (reference sequence). Written as DNA, the CDR3 is TGTGCCAGCAGTCCTCGGGGGGCAGGGTGGAATCAGCCCCAGCATTTT. It is translated as CASSPRGAGWNQPQHF.

The chain couples TRBV7-9 to TRBJ1-5; D is uncertain. Germline V lookup: CDR1 SEHNR, CDR2 FQNEAQ (reference sequence). Trimming stripped 1 base from V and 4 bases from J, with 8 bases between. CDR3 length equals 14 residues. The CDR3 DNA reads as TGTGCCAGCAGCTTAGTTACAGAAAATCAGCCCCAGCATTTT. Its translation: CASSLVTENQPQHF.

The chain employs TRBV5-1 and TRBJ1-1; the D is unclear. Germline V gene data show CDR1 as SGHRS and CDR2 as YFSETQ. The CDR3 runs 17 residues. V lost 0 bases and J lost 0, with 15 bases in between. CDR3 coding DNA: TGCGCCAGCAGCTTGGGGACGGCCCGAGGGATGAACACTGAAGCTTTCTTT. Protein product: CASSLGTARGMNTEAFF.

The chain is built from TRBV5-1 and TRBJ1-2; D is unclear. V lost 0 bases to trimming and J lost 6 bases, with 12 bases between them. Germline V lookup: CDR1 SGHRS, CDR2 YFSETQ. The CDR3 has 14 amino acids. DNA for the CDR3: TGCGCCAGCAGCTTGGTGGGGAAGTCGAATGGCTACACCTTC. Translated: CASSLVGKSNGYTF. The variable domain in full, completed from reference TRBV5-1 and TRBJ1-2, reads KAGVTQTPRYLIKTRGQQVTLSCSPISGHRSVSWYQQTPGQGLQFLFEYFSETQRNKGNFPGRFSGRQFSNSRSEMNVSTLELGDSALYLCASSLVGKSNGYTFGSGTRLTVV.

This chain connects TRBV5-4 to TRBJ1-4; 7 nucleotides match TRBD1. CDR1 and CDR2 from the germline V gene are SGHNT and YYREEE (reference sequence). J lost 0 bases, V lost 3 bases, and 5 bases had no gene match. The CDR3 consists of 16 residues. In DNA form, the CDR3 reads TGTGCCAGCAGCTCGGGACAGCTCGCAACTAATGAAAAACTGTTTTTT. The encoded protein is CASSSGQLATNEKLFF.

The rearrangement joins TRBV4-2 to TRBJ2-7; no reliable D call. V was clipped by 5 bases and J by 7 bases, with 15 bases between them. The CDR3 has 13 amino acids. Germline-derived CDR1 and CDR2 are LGHNA and YNFKEQ. CDR3 DNA sequence: TGTGCCAGCAGCTTGGGCCAGGCAGAAGAGCAGTACTTC. Translated, it gives CASSLGQAEEQYF.

The chain recombines TRBV18 with TRBJ2-2; D is unclear. Germline CDR1 reads KGHSH; CDR2 reads LQKENI. This CDR3 has 16 residues. Trimming left V 3 bases short and J 0 bases short, with 11 bases between. The CDR3 DNA is TGTGCCAGCTCACCTCAAGATTTCGCGAACACCGGGGAGCTGTTTTTT. Amino acids: CASSPQDFANTGELFF.

The chain carries TRBV7-6 and TRBJ2-1; 14 nucleotides agree with TRBD2. Per germline, CDR1 SGHVS and CDR2 FNYEAQ. J was trimmed by 6 bases and V by 5 bases; bases with no gene match: 3. The CDR3 has 15 amino acids. In nucleotides, the CDR3 is TGTGCCAGCAGCCGGGGACTAGCGGGAGCCAATGAGCAGTTCTTC. It is translated as CASSRGLAGANEQFF.

CDR3 bases: TGTGCCAGCTCACGGCTCAGGGCAGGCGAGCAGTACTTC. Amino acid sequence: CASSRLRAGEQYF. J is TRBJ2-7 and V is TRBV18; weak D call: TRBD1 (5 bases). The ends were cut back, 4 bases at V and 6 bases at J, with 13 bases in the middle. Germline V gives CDR1 KGHSH, CDR2 LQKENI. The CDR3 length is 13 residues. Drawing the rest from reference TRBV18 and TRBJ2-7, the complete variable domain is NAGVMQNPRHLVRRRGQEARLRCSPMKGHSHVYWYRQLPEEGLKFMVYLQKENIIDESGMPKERFSAEFPKEGPSILRIQQVVRGDSAAYFCASSRLRAGEQYFGPGTRLTVT.

The chain is built from TRBV7-9 and TRBJ2-1, with D unresolved. The CDR3 is made up of 18 amino acids. CDR1 and CDR2 from the germline V gene are SEHNR and FQNEAQ (reference sequence). V was trimmed by 5 bases and J by 7 bases, leaving 27 bases between them. CDR3 in DNA: TGTGCCAGCAGCCTTAGGTCCGGCGGACGTATGTTGTGGAATGAGCAGTTCTTC. Amino acid sequence: CASSLRSGGRMLWNEQFF.

The chain links TRBV7-2 to TRBJ2-5, with D perhaps matching TRBD2 (7 bases). Germline V gene data show CDR1 as SGHTA and CDR2 as FQGNSA. The CDR3 runs to 13 residues. Trimming stripped 5 bases from V and 5 bases from J, with 12 bases between. This CDR3 reads CASSGWGGETQYF. The CDR3 bases are TGTGCCAGCAGCGGATGGGGGGGCGAGACCCAGTACTTC.